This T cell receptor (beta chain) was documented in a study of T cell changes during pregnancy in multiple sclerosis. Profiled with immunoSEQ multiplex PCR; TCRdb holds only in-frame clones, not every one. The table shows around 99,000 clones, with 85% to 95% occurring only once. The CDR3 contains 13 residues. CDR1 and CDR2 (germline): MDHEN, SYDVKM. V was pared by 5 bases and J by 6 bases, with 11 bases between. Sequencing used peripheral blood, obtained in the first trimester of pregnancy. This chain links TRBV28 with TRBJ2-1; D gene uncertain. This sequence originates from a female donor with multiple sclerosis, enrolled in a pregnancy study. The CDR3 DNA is TGTGCCAGCAGTCTTGGGCCCTTCAATGAGCAGTTCTTC. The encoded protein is CASSLGPFNEQFF.